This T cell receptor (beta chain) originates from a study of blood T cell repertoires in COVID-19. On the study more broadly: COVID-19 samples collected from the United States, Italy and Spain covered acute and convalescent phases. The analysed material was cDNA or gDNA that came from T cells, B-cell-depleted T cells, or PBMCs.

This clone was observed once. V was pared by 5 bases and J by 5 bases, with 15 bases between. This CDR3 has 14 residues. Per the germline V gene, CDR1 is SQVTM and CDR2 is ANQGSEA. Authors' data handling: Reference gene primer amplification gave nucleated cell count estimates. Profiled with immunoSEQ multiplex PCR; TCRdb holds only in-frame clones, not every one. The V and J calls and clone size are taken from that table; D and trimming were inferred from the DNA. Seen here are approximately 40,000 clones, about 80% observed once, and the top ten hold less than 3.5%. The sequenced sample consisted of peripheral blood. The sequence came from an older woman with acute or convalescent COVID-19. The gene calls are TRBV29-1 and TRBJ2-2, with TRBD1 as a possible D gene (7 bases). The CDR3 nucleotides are TGCAGCGTTAGTTGGTCAGGGGGGACCGGGGAGCTGTTTTTT. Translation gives CSVSWSGGTGELFF.